These 10 T cell receptor beta chains originate from one sample sequenced in a study of beta chain features in type 1 diabetes. Since all of the isolated RNA was reverse transcribed, expressed TCRB transcripts were what got sequenced. Method: immunoSEQ multiplex PCR; TCRdb's copy keeps in-frame clones and lacks some. The table records about 40,000 clones, approximately 50% of them present only once. Specimen: central memory CD4+ T cells from blood. Source of these receptors: a woman between 18 and 30 years old in good health.

The gene calls are TRBV19 and TRBJ1-2; 10 bases match TRBD1. The CDR3 runs 13 residues. Unmatched junction bases numbered 2, after V lost 5 bases and J lost 5 bases. Germline lookup yields CDR1 LNHDA and CDR2 SQIVND (reference sequence). The DNA of the CDR3 is TGTGCCAGTAGTGGGACAGGGGCGTATGGCTACACCTTC. It encodes CASSGTGAYGYTF.

This clone has only a few counts. This chain's CDR3 is CATRDRGLYSNQPQHF. As DNA, the CDR3 is TGTGCCACCCGGGACAGGGGCCTATATAGCAATCAGCCCCAGCATTTT. The rearrangement joins TRBV19 to TRBJ1-5, with 10 bases fitting TRBD1. From germline, CDR1 is LNHDA and CDR2 SQIVND (reference sequence). The J segment lost 0 bases and the V segment lost 10 bases, leaving 9 bases of the junction unmatched. This CDR3 has 16 residues.

V is TRBV6-6 and J is TRBJ2-3, with 16 bases fitting TRBD2. CDR1 and CDR2 from the germline V gene are MNHNY and SVGAGI (reference sequence). Trimming at V came to 6 bases and at J to 4 bases, leaving 1 base not matched to a gene. The CDR3 is 15 residues long. In DNA form, the CDR3 reads TGTGCCAGCAGGGGGACTAGCGGGGGGGCAGATACGCAGTATTTT. The encoded protein is CASRGTSGGADTQYF.

This clone was seen only once. This chain uses TRBV5-1 with TRBJ1-5; maybe TRBD1 (6 bases). CDR1 and CDR2 (germline): SGHRS, YFSETQ. The ends were cut back, 0 bases at V and 0 bases at J, with 13 bases in the middle. CDR3 length equals 17 residues. The CDR3 region is CASSLGTDLHSNQPQHF. The CDR3 DNA reads TGCGCCAGCAGCTTGGGGACAGACCTTCATAGCAATCAGCCCCAGCATTTT.

The sample holds a few counts of this clone. The rearrangement links TRBV11-2 to TRBJ2-1, with a tentative D call TRBD1 (5 bases). V lost 6 bases and J 6 bases, leaving 18 bases between the germline ends. Germline CDR1 reads SGHAT; CDR2 reads FQNNGV. CDR3 length: 15 amino acids. CDR3 sequence: CASSLGADTSNEQFF. For the CDR3, the DNA is TGTGCCAGCAGTCTTGGGGCGGACACAAGCAATGAGCAGTTCTTC.

The chain joins TRBV11-1 to TRBJ2-7, with 11 nucleotides matching TRBD2. CDR1 is SGHAT, CDR2 FQDESV, per germline (reference sequence). J gave up 10 bases and V 5 bases, and 4 bases lay outside the gene matches. This CDR3 has 12 amino acids. The CDR3 loop reads CASSRTSGPQYF. CDR3 nucleotide sequence: TGTGCCAGCAGCAGGACTAGCGGGCCTCAGTACTTC.

The CDR3 sequence is CASSSQIQGTYEQYF. DNA for the CDR3: TGTGCCAGCAGCTCGCAGATACAGGGTACCTACGAGCAGTACTTC. The chain has TRBV5-4 and TRBJ2-7; a possible D gene is TRBD1 (6 bases). Germline CDR1 reads SGHNT; CDR2 reads YYREEE (reference sequence). The CDR3 runs 15 residues. Between the trimmed V and J ends, which lost 3 bases and 2 bases, there was a span of 15 bases.

This clone has only a few counts. CDR3 DNA sequence: TGTGCCAGTAGTATGGGGAGGGGTAGCGCTGAAGCTTTCTTT. Translation gives CASSMGRGSAEAFF. V is TRBV19 and J is TRBJ1-1; a possible D gene is TRBD1 (5 bases). The V and J ends lost 3 bases and 6 bases respectively, with 14 bases between them. The CDR3 consists of 14 residues. The germline gives CDR1 LNHDA, CDR2 SQIVND (reference sequence).

This rearrangement joins TRBV6-6 to TRBJ2-7; perhaps TRBD2 as D (6 bases). The CDR3 sequence is 14 residues long. Per the germline V gene, CDR1 is MNHNY and CDR2 is SVGAGI (reference sequence). V was clipped by 6 bases and J by 2 bases, with 14 bases between them. CDR3 sequence (DNA): TGTGCCAGCAGGGCCCAGCGGGCCGCCTACGAGCAGTACTTC. Protein product: CASRAQRAAYEQYF.

CDR3 region: CAWMGGSRNTEAFF. In DNA form, the CDR3 reads TGTGCCTGGATGGGGGGAAGCAGGAACACTGAAGCTTTCTTT. This chain uses TRBV30 with TRBJ1-1, with a tentative D call TRBD1 (5 bases). The CDR3 has 14 amino acids. Trimming shortened V by 4 bases and J by 1 base, and 13 bases separated the two germline ends. CDR1 and CDR2 from the germline V gene are GTSNPN and SVGIG (reference sequence).